Listed below are T cell receptor beta chains from one sample, sequenced in a study of T cells after yellow fever vaccination. A single record per CDR3 protein comes from TCRdb applying MiXCR to the 5' RACE reads. Of 600,000 to 750,000 distinct CDR3 sequences listed, roughly an eighth were seen once; the top ten hold 14% to 15%. The sample consisted of PBMCs, taken on the day of the yellow fever booster vaccination. The receptors come from a man aged 25-45 years who received the YFV17D yellow fever vaccine. The CDR3 runs from the conserved cysteine through the conserved F or W. The D gene is left open where the match is weak. Clone size is given for some rows only: seen once, a few or many times, or a class if the clone is expanded.

>TRBJ2-2|few|.|TRBV28
CASSLQLPGELFF
TGTGCCAGCAGTCTTCAGTTGCCCGGGGAGCTGTTTTTT
>TRBJ2-2|few|.|TRBV7-2
CASGDQGTPAGELFF
TGTGCCAGCGGAGATCAGGGTACCCCGGCCGGGGAGCTGTTTTTT
>TRBJ2-7|few|TRBD1|TRBV28
CASSWGQGGEQYF
TGTGCCAGCAGTTGGGGACAGGGTGGCGAGCAGTACTTC
>TRBJ2-7|.|TRBD2|TRBV6-2/TRBV6-3
CASSSLAGGTYEQYF
TGTGCCAGCAGTTCCTTAGCGGGAGGGACCTACGAGCAGTACTTC
>TRBJ2-3|few|.|TRBV14
CASKGQRSSTDTQYF
TGTGCCAGCAAGGGCCAGCGGTCCAGCACAGATACGCAGTATTTT
>TRBJ2-1|few|TRBD2|TRBV25-1
CATGTSGYNEQFF
TGTGCTACCGGGACTAGCGGATACAATGAGCAGTTCTTC
>TRBJ2-4|few|.|TRBV23-1
CASSHKNIQYF
TGCGCCAGCAGTCACAAAAACATTCAGTACTTC
>TRBJ2-2|.|.|TRBV6-5
CASSYSTLTHTGELFF
TGTGCCAGCAGTTACTCTACCCTTACTCACACCGGGGAGCTGTTTTTT
>TRBJ2-1|few|TRBD2|TRBV5-1
CASSVTSASYNEQFF
TGCGCCAGCAGCGTTACTAGCGCCAGTTACAATGAGCAGTTCTTC
>TRBJ2-7|.|.|TRBV7-2
CASNLRGTLYF
TGTGCCAGCAACCTACGGGGGACCCTTTACTTC
>TRBJ2-2|.|TRBD2|TRBV4-3
CASSQGTSGKRVDTGELFF
TGCGCCAGCAGCCAAGGGACTAGCGGAAAACGGGTGGACACCGGGGAGCTGTTTTTT
>TRBJ1-5|.|.|TRBV6-1
CASSRQGVMNQPQHF
TGTGCCAGCAGTCGGCAGGGAGTAATGAATCAGCCCCAGCATTTT
>TRBJ2-7|.|.|TRBV20-1
CSVIGTQAYEQYF
TGCAGTGTAATCGGTACCCAGGCCTACGAGCAGTACTTC
>TRBJ2-1|.|TRBD1|TRBV7-6
CASSQLTGRSYNEQFF
TGTGCCAGCAGCCAACTGACAGGGCGCTCCTACAATGAGCAGTTCTTC
>TRBJ1-4|.|.|TRBV10-3
CAISDGAEEKLFF
TGTGCCATCAGTGATGGGGCCGAGGAAAAACTGTTTTTT
>TRBJ2-1|.|TRBD2|TRBV12-3/TRBV12-4
CASTFGGSDSYNEQFF
TGTGCCAGCACCTTTGGCGGGAGCGACTCCTACAATGAGCAGTTCTTC
>TRBJ2-4|few|TRBD1|TRBV18
CASSPRGQRLGGNIQYF
TGTGCCAGCTCACCACGGGGACAGAGACTTGGGGGAAACATTCAGTACTTC
>TRBJ2-3|many|.|TRBV7-3
CASRMTRGHDTQYF
TGTGCCAGCAGGATGACTAGGGGGCATGATACGCAGTATTTT
>TRBJ2-5|.|.|TRBV5-1
CASSPELQETQYF
TGCGCCAGCAGCCCAGAACTACAAGAGACCCAGTACTTC
>TRBJ2-7|.|TRBD2|TRBV7-8
CASSYQKGLAGVEQYF
TGTGCCAGCAGCTACCAAAAGGGACTAGCGGGAGTCGAGCAGTACTTC
>TRBJ2-4|few|TRBD1|TRBV20-1
CSAPGQKKNIQYF
TGCAGTGCTCCGGGACAGAAGAAAAACATTCAGTACTTC
>TRBJ2-1|many|.|TRBV12-3/TRBV12-4
CASSPVGGSEQFF
TGTGCCAGCAGTCCGGTGGGGGGAAGTGAGCAGTTCTTC
>TRBJ1-6|many|.|TRBV12-3/TRBV12-4
CASSPLWDSPLHF
TGTGCCAGCAGTCCGTTATGGGATTCACCCCTCCACTTT
>TRBJ2-7|.|.|TRBV5-1
CASSLGQQPYEQYF
TGCGCCAGCAGCTTGGGGCAGCAACCCTACGAGCAGTACTTC
>TRBJ2-7|.|TRBD2|TRBV7-2
CASSSGLAGTEQYF
TGTGCCAGCAGCTCGGGACTAGCGGGAACCGAGCAGTACTTC
>TRBJ2-7|many|TRBD1|TRBV19
CASSKAGGPYEQYF
TGTGCCAGTAGTAAGGCAGGGGGCCCCTACGAGCAGTACTTC
>TRBJ2-3|.|.|TRBV7-2
CASSLEPEDTQYF
TGTGCCAGCAGCTTAGAACCCGAGGATACGCAGTATTTT
>TRBJ2-6|few|.|TRBV7-9
CASTPGNSGANVLTF
TGTGCCAGCACGCCGGGGAACTCTGGGGCCAACGTCCTGACTTTC
>TRBJ2-1|few|TRBD2|TRBV27
CASSFRLAGEYNEQFF
TGTGCCAGCAGTTTCCGACTAGCGGGAGAATACAATGAGCAGTTCTTC
>TRBJ2-7|few|TRBD1|TRBV29-1
CSALTGGNSYEQYF
TGCAGCGCCCTGACAGGGGGAAACTCCTACGAGCAGTACTTC
>TRBJ1-1|few|TRBD1|TRBV7-2
CASSWTGAHNTEAFF
TGTGCCAGCAGCTGGACAGGGGCCCATAACACTGAAGCTTTCTTT
>TRBJ1-6|.|.|TRBV7-2
CASSPYRDSENSPLHF
TGTGCCAGCAGCCCTTACAGGGATTCCGAAAATTCACCCCTCCACTTT
>TRBJ2-1|few|TRBD2|TRBV20-1
CSSSSGRENEQFF
TGCAGCTCTTCTAGCGGGAGGGAGAATGAGCAGTTCTTC
>TRBJ1-5|few|.|TRBV20-1
CSAYRVSPNQPQHF
TGCAGTGCTTACAGGGTTTCCCCCAATCAGCCCCAGCATTTT
>TRBJ1-3|.|.|TRBV12-3/TRBV12-4
CASSLVGALGNTIYF
TGTGCCAGCAGTTTAGTAGGGGCCTTAGGAAACACCATATATTTT
>TRBJ1-1|few|.|TRBV5-6
CASSMRRTDTNTEAFF
TGTGCCAGCAGCATGAGACGGACAGACACGAACACTGAAGCTTTCTTT
>TRBJ1-4|.|TRBD1|TRBV5-1
CASSKTGFVSEKLFF
TGCGCCAGCAGCAAGACAGGGTTTGTGAGTGAAAAACTGTTTTTT
>TRBJ2-7|many|.|TRBV19
CASSRAAPKISQVYEQYF
TGTGCCAGTAGTAGGGCGGCTCCGAAGATATCCCAAGTCTACGAGCAGTACTTC
>TRBJ2-5|once|TRBD2|TRBV2
CASSGGVAGETQYF
TGTGCCAGCAGTGGAGGGGTAGCGGGAGAGACCCAGTACTTC
>TRBJ2-7|many|.|TRBV27
CASRPLGLKGESYEQYF
TGTGCCAGCAGGCCACTAGGGCTTAAGGGGGAATCCTACGAGCAGTACTTC
>TRBJ1-4|.|.|TRBV7-2
CASSLGRSTNEKLFF
TGTGCCAGCAGCTTAGGCAGGTCTACTAATGAAAAACTGTTTTTT
>TRBJ2-7|many|.|TRBV27
CASSFAGYEQYF
TGTGCCAGCAGTTTCGCAGGGTACGAGCAGTACTTC
>TRBJ2-3|few|TRBD1|TRBV20-1
CSAKGTGLTDTQYF
TGCAGTGCTAAAGGGACAGGGTTGACAGATACGCAGTATTTT
>TRBJ1-6|.|.|TRBV4-3
CASSQENTPRSPLHF
TGCGCCAGCAGCCAAGAAAACACACCCCGTTCACCCCTCCACTTT
>TRBJ2-3|.|TRBD1|TRBV5-1
CASSLTGGVSDTQYF
TGCGCCAGCAGCTTGACAGGGGGCGTGTCAGATACGCAGTATTTT
>TRBJ2-7|.|.|TRBV7-2
CASSWGARSSYEQYF
TGTGCCAGCAGCTGGGGAGCGAGGAGCTCCTACGAGCAGTACTTC
>TRBJ2-5|many|TRBD2|TRBV7-2
CASSPGLEETQYF
TGCGCCAGCAGCCCGGGACTAGAGGAGACCCAGTACTTC
>TRBJ2-3|.|.|TRBV7-2
CASSQDLKPPTDTQYF
TGTGCCAGCAGCCAGGACCTCAAACCCCCCACAGATACGCAGTATTTT